The source of this TCR beta chain is a study of cytomegalovirus exposure and HLA in healthy donors. The primer mix had 60 Vbeta and 13 Jbeta primers. The protocol was immunoSEQ multiplex PCR, while the TCRdb copy is restricted to in-frame clones and leaves out a portion. The sample has roughly 150,000 clones, roughly three quarters seen once; the top ten hold about 3.1%. The germline gives CDR1 KGHSY, CDR2 FQNENV. The CDR3 consists of 12 residues. A word on this clone: The antigen is unknown. One end of the junction varies from germline; a read error may be responsible.

Whole-study findings and limits: Generally TCR sequences proved uncommon, though certain public TCRs appeared in numerous donors. More than 15,000 TCR beta sequences were associated with HLA alleles at 0.05 false discovery rate in a later analysis.

The receptor was isolated from a man aged 40-55 years in good health and CMV-seronegative. The sample taken for sequencing was PBMCs. The rearrangement links TRBV16 to TRBJ2-7, with 7 bases lining up with TRBD1. CDR3 sequence (DNA): TGTGCCAGCAGCCAATCCTCGACAGGGTCCAATTTC. It yields the protein CASSQSSTGSNF.